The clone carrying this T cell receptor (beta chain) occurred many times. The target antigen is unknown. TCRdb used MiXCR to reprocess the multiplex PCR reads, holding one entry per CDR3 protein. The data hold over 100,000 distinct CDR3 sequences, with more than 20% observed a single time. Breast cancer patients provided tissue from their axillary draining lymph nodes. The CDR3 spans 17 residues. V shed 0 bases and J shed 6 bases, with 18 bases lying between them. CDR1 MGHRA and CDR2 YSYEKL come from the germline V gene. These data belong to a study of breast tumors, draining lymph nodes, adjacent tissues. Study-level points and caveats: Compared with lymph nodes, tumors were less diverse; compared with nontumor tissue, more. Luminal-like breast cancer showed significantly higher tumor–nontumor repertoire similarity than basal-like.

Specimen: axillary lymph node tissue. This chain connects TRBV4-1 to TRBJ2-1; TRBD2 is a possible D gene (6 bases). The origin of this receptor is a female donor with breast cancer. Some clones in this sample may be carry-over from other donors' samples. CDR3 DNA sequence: TGCGCCAGCAGCCAAGATAATCCGCGGGGCAGGGTCAATGAGCAGTTCTTC. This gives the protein CASSQDNPRGRVNEQFF.